A single sample is the source of the 12 T cell receptor beta chains below, sequenced in a study of human T cells and chemical hapten exposure (TCRdb year 2021). The time point label corresponds to: pre-sensitization, week 0. The treatment or condition label, read with the paper, signifies: therapeutic diphenylcyclopropenone sensitization with weekly scalp DPC. The library was obtained by RACE. The instrument given in TCRdb is NextSeq 500. TCRdb reworked the public reads: Q25 trimming with fastp, MiXCR clone assembly, productive beta chains retained. One record per CDR3 amino acid sequence lists the most common genes and DNA. Present in this sample are 300,000 to 450,000 distinct CDR3 sequences, around 5.5% of which were seen just once. The ten biggest clones cover roughly 8.2% of the sample. The sample here was whole blood, taken in connection with sensitization to the hapten diphenylcyclopropenone (DPC). These receptors originate from a woman younger than 30 with alopecia areata. Some clones in this sample may be carry-over from other donors' samples.

A few counts support this clonotype. V usage is TRBV7-9 and J usage is TRBJ1-2; unclear D gene. V dropped 3 bases and J dropped 4 bases, with 9 bases sitting between them. Germline assignment: CDR1 SEHNR and CDR2 FQNEAQ (reference sequence). The CDR3 covers 13 residues. CDR3 DNA: TGTGCCAGCAGCTTCGGACCTTCCTATGGCTACACCTTC. This gives the protein CASSFGPSYGYTF.

Many counts were recorded for this clonotype. V gene TRBV27 combines with J gene TRBJ1-2; TRBD1 aligns across 9 bases. There are 14 residues in the CDR3. Germline V CDR1 and CDR2: MNHEY, SMNVEV (reference sequence). V was clipped by 3 bases and J by 8 bases; unmatched bases: 7. The DNA for the CDR3 is TGTGCCAGCAGTTTGAGTGTACAGGGGGCAGGCTACACCTTC. It codes for CASSLSVQGAGYTF.

This clonotype was recorded many times. The chain carries TRBV9 and TRBJ2-3, with TRBD2 identical over 8 bases. V was clipped by 2 bases and J by 5 bases; unmatched bases: 10. Germline assignment: CDR1 SGDLS and CDR2 YYNGEE. The length of the CDR3 is 16 residues. This CDR3 reads CASSVSASGGGDTQYF. CDR3 nucleotides: TGTGCCAGCAGCGTTAGTGCCAGCGGGGGTGGAGATACGCAGTATTTT.

This clonotype was picked up many times. The chain combines TRBV20-1 with TRBJ1-5; D possibly corresponds to TRBD1 (6 bases). The CDR3 contains 13 residues. V lost 4 bases to trimming and J lost 0 bases, with 7 bases between them. CDR1 DFQATT and CDR2 SNEGSKA come from the germline V gene (reference sequence). The CDR3 loop reads CSATGDSNQPQHF. The CDR3 DNA is TGCAGTGCTACAGGGGATAGCAATCAGCCCCAGCATTTT.

Here the CDR3 DNA reads TGTGCCAGCAGCCTCGAGAGAATCGAGCAGTACTTC. Amino acid sequence: CASSLERIEQYF. The chain uses TRBV7-8 and TRBJ2-7; D gene unclear. The CDR3 sequence is 12 residues long. Germline values: CDR1 SGHVS, CDR2 FQNEAQ. Trimming removed 5 bases from V and 6 bases from J, with 11 bases in between.

This clonotype was seen only a few times. The chain links TRBV7-2 to TRBJ2-3, with D possibly called TRBD1 or TRBD2 (5 bases each). The V end lost 5 bases, the J end lost 4 bases, and 16 bases lay between the germline ends. The CDR3 has 15 residues. The germline V gene has CDR1 SGHTA and CDR2 FQGNSA. CDR3 protein: CASSPGPRGPDTQYF. The CDR3, as DNA: TGTGCCAGCAGCCCTGGGCCCCGGGGCCCAGATACGCAGTATTTT.

The chain employs TRBV20-1 and TRBJ1-5; D is undetermined. Trimming took off 2 bases at V and 0 bases at J, with 8 bases between the two ends. CDR3 length: 14 residues. Germline CDR1 DFQATT, CDR2 SNEGSKA (reference sequence). Written as DNA, the CDR3 is TGCAGTGCTAGAACGCAGTATAGCAATCAGCCCCAGCATTTT. Residues: CSARTQYSNQPQHF.

The table lists this clonotype with many counts. The V gene is TRBV5-1, the J gene TRBJ1-1; TRBD1 aligns across 8 bases. V was clipped by 4 bases and J by 1 base; unmatched bases: 12. Germline lookup yields CDR1 SGHRS and CDR2 YFSETQ. This CDR3 has 17 residues. CDR3 sequence (DNA): TGCGCCAGCAGCCAAGCATCAGGGGGCGTATGGAACACTGAAGCTTTCTTT. It yields the protein CASSQASGGVWNTEAFF. The full variable domain, its missing parts supplied by reference TRBV5-1 and TRBJ1-1, is KAGVTQTPRYLIKTRGQQVTLSCSPISGHRSVSWYQQTPGQGLQFLFEYFSETQRNKGNFPGRFSGRQFSNSRSEMNVSTLELGDSALYLCASSQASGGVWNTEAFFGQGTRLTVV.

There are a few counts of this clonotype. The chain carries TRBV6-6 and TRBJ1-1; D is perhaps TRBD1 (6 bases). CDR1 is MNHNY, CDR2 SVGAGI, per germline (reference sequence). V was cut by 7 bases and J by 4 bases, with 13 bases left in between. This CDR3 spans 13 amino acids. The CDR3: CASTERGITEAFF. CDR3 sequence (DNA): TGTGCCAGCACCGAAAGGGGGATCACTGAAGCTTTCTTT.

At least ten counts were recorded for this clonotype. The rearrangement joins TRBV7-2 to TRBJ2-3; D gene uncertain. Germline values: CDR1 SGHTA, CDR2 FQGNSA. The CDR3 loop spans 15 amino acids. Trimming took 5 bases from V and 5 from J, leaving 17 bases between them. The CDR3 DNA sequence: TGTGCCAGCAGCCGAGACATTTCCGGCCGAGATACGCAGTATTTT. Amino acid sequence: CASSRDISGRDTQYF.

This clonotype came up many times. This rearrangement joins TRBV5-1 to TRBJ2-2; TRBD2 might be the D (6 bases). V was trimmed by 5 bases and J by 5 bases, leaving 19 bases between them. The V gene's germline CDR1 is SGHRS and CDR2 YFSETQ. The CDR3 extends over 16 amino acids. CDR3 bases: TGCGCCAGCAGAGCCTACGGCGGGGAAGTTACCGGGGAGCTGTTTTTT. It encodes CASRAYGGEVTGELFF.

This clonotype was recorded many times. The genes are TRBV27 and TRBJ1-4, with a weak D call TRBD1 (5 bases). Trimming cost V 5 bases and J 7 bases, with 11 bases left between them. Germline V gene lookup returns CDR1 MNHEY and CDR2 SMNVEV (reference sequence). The CDR3 totals 13 residues. CDR3 sequence (DNA): TGTGCCAGCAGTAAGGACACGGCTGAAAAACTGTTTTTT. This gives the protein CASSKDTAEKLFF.